Each of the 28 T cell receptor beta chains below was sequenced from the same sample in a study of OX40 agonist ivuxolimab in advanced cancers. Produced via immunoSEQ multiplex PCR; TCRdb's table is partial and in-frame only. The sample lists about 98,000 clones, roughly nine tenths occurring once. Material: CD4+ or CD8+ T cells sorted from blood, obtained in a trial of the OX40 agonist ivuxolimab. Receptors were obtained from an adult with an advanced solid tumor such as melanoma, head and neck, liver or kidney cancer.

J is TRBJ1-1 and V is TRBV5-4, with TRBD1 matching over 11 bases. V shed 4 bases and J 5 bases; nucleotides not matched to a gene: 7. There are 15 residues in the CDR3. Germline CDR1 is SGHNT and CDR2 is YYREEE (reference sequence). CDR3 nucleotides: TGTGCCAGCAGCACCCGGACAGGGGGCAGAACTGAAGCTTTCTTT. Translation gives CASSTRTGGRTEAFF. Based on the CDR3 plus reference TRBV5-4 and TRBJ1-1, the full variable domain is ETGVTQSPTHLIKTRGQQVTLRCSSQSGHNTVSWYQQALGQGPQFIFQYYREEENGRGNFPPRFSGLQFPNYSSELNVNALELDDSALYLCASSTRTGGRTEAFFGQGTRLTVV.

The chain links TRBV30 to TRBJ1-3, with D possibly being TRBD1 (5 bases). The germline gives CDR1 GTSNPN, CDR2 SVGIG (reference sequence). Trimming cost V 4 bases and J 7 bases, with 11 bases left between them. The length of the CDR3 is 12 residues. The CDR3 DNA reads TGTGCCTGGAACCCTGGGGCTAACACCATATATTTT. Its protein product is CAWNPGANTIYF.

With regard to this clone: At one boundary the junction diverges from the germline segment, which might be a read error. V usage is TRBV7-3 and J usage is TRBJ2-5; possibly TRBD2 for D (6 bases). The CDR3 has 15 amino acids. Germline CDR1 and CDR2: SGHTA and FQGTGA. The CDR3: CASSLTPLAPGEMNF. The DNA for the CDR3 is TGTGCCAGCAGTCTAACGCCGCTAGCGCCCGGGGAAATGAACTTC.

The chain joins TRBV4-2 to TRBJ2-1; D gene ambiguous. The germline V and J ends were trimmed by 0 bases and 7 bases, with 7 bases remaining between them. Germline V gene sequence: CDR1 LGHNA, CDR2 YNFKEQ. CDR3 length equals 13 residues. The DNA for the CDR3 is TGTGCCAGCAGCCAAGAAGACGGGAATGAGCAGTTCTTC. It specifies CASSQEDGNEQFF.

This sequence joins TRBV5-1 and TRBJ2-2; D is unclear. The CDR3 is 15 residues long. CDR1 is SGHRS, CDR2 YFSETQ, per germline. Trimming removed 0 bases at V and 4 bases at J, with 10 bases between. CDR3 DNA sequence: TGCGCCAGCAGCTTGGGTGGGCGAGCCACCGGGGAGCTGTTTTTT. The encoded protein is CASSLGGRATGELFF.

This chain connects TRBV19 to TRBJ2-6, with TRBD2 matching 7 bases. Germline CDR1 LNHDA, CDR2 SQIVND (reference sequence). V lost 4 bases to trimming and J lost 0 bases; unmatched junction nucleotides: 3. The CDR3 contains 16 residues. As DNA, the CDR3 is TGTGCCAGTAGTAGGGAGGGCCGCTCTGGGGCCAACGTCCTGACTTTC. Amino acid sequence: CASSREGRSGANVLTF. Supplemented by reference TRBV19 and TRBJ2-6, the full variable domain reads DGGITQSPKYLFRKEGQNVTLSCEQNLNHDAMYWYRQDPGQGLRLIYYSQIVNDFQKGDIAEGYSVSREKKESFPLTVTSAQKNPTAFYLCASSREGRSGANVLTFGAGSRLTVL.

This rearrangement joins TRBV19 to TRBJ1-1, with 8 bases that match TRBD1. CDR3 size: 14 residues. Trimming removed 5 bases from V and 3 bases from J; junction bases left unmatched: 5. Germline CDR1 and CDR2: LNHDA and SQIVND (reference sequence). The DNA of the CDR3 is TGTGCCAGTAGTGACAGGGGCCGCGACACTGAAGCTTTCTTT. Residues: CASSDRGRDTEAFF.

The chain uses TRBV6-6 and TRBJ1-3; no clear D gene. Per the germline V gene, CDR1 is MNHNY and CDR2 is SVGAGI (reference sequence). CDR3 length: 13 amino acids. V lost 7 bases, J lost 8 bases, and 15 bases lay in between. The CDR3: CASMARTGDTIYF. CDR3 in DNA: TGTGCCAGCATGGCCCGCACGGGAGACACCATATATTTT.

The chain is built from TRBV11-1 and TRBJ2-2; D perhaps matches TRBD1 (6 bases). The germline V gene has CDR1 SGHAT and CDR2 FQDESV (reference sequence). The V end lost 4 bases, the J end lost 2 bases, and 17 bases lay between the germline ends. The CDR3 totals 17 residues. DNA for the CDR3: TGTGCCAGCAGCTCCGCAACCCGGACAGATAACACCGGGGAGCTGTTTTTT. This encodes CASSSATRTDNTGELFF.

This clone was detected only once. The chain combines TRBV6-5 with TRBJ2-1; D possibly corresponds to TRBD2 (5 bases). V gave up 5 bases and J gave up 0 bases, with 11 bases separating them. Germline lookup yields CDR1 MNHEY and CDR2 SVGAGI. The CDR3 spans 15 residues. The CDR3: CASSPEGSSYNEQFF. CDR3 nucleotides: TGTGCCAGCAGTCCAGAGGGAAGCTCCTACAATGAGCAGTTCTTC.

The J gene is TRBJ1-2, the V gene TRBV19; weak D call: TRBD1 (6 bases). CDR3 size: 17 residues. Germline CDR1 reads LNHDA; CDR2 reads SQIVND (reference sequence). Trimming left V 6 bases short and J 1 base short, with 21 bases between. CDR3 sequence: CASSTRGGGGFNYGYTF. The DNA of the CDR3 is TGTGCCAGTAGCACGAGAGGGGGTGGAGGGTTTAACTATGGCTACACCTTC.

The chain recombines TRBV28 with TRBJ1-2; tentatively, D is TRBD1 (6 bases). The CDR3 consists of 16 residues. The V end was cut by 4 bases, the J end by 1 base, with 16 bases between. Looked up from germline, CDR1 is MDHEN and CDR2 is SYDVKM. CDR3 sequence (DNA): TGTGCCAGCAGTTCCGCCGGGGCAGGGGTTAACTATGGCTACACCTTC. Protein sequence: CASSSAGAGVNYGYTF.

The V and J genes are TRBV5-1 and TRBJ2-3; 9 bases align to TRBD2. Germline trimming cut 7 bases from V and 2 bases from J; bases unmatched to any gene: 11. The CDR3 extends over 16 amino acids. Germline V CDR1 and CDR2: SGHRS, YFSETQ. The CDR3: CASSLGTSSDTDTQYF. The CDR3 DNA is TGCGCCAGCTCTCTTGGGACTAGCAGTGACACAGATACGCAGTATTTT. The full variable domain, rest sourced from reference TRBV5-1 and TRBJ2-3, is KAGVTQTPRYLIKTRGQQVTLSCSPISGHRSVSWYQQTPGQGLQFLFEYFSETQRNKGNFPGRFSGRQFSNSRSEMNVSTLELGDSALYLCASSLGTSSDTDTQYFGPGTRLTVL.

The CDR3 reads CASSLGGVQPQHF. Written as DNA, the CDR3 is TGTGCCAGCAGTTTAGGCGGGGTTCAGCCCCAGCATTTT. J is TRBJ1-5 and V is TRBV27; D gene unclear. Looked up from germline, CDR1 is MNHEY and CDR2 is SMNVEV (reference sequence). Trimming removed 2 bases from V and 6 bases from J, with 8 bases in between. The CDR3 consists of 13 residues.

DNA of the CDR3: TGTGCCAGCACCAGCCTGACGGGGGGGACAGATACGCAGTATTTT. It translates to CASTSLTGGTDTQYF. The chain recombines TRBV27 with TRBJ2-3, with TRBD2 matching 8 bases. This CDR3 spans 15 amino acids. Germline V gene lookup returns CDR1 MNHEY and CDR2 SMNVEV (reference sequence). Trimming removed 7 bases from V and 3 bases from J; junction bases left unmatched: 9.

In regard to this clone: Other DNA sequences in the same sample also yield this CDR3. V gene TRBV30 combines with J gene TRBJ2-7, with D tentatively TRBD2 (5 bases). Germline V gives CDR1 GTSNPN, CDR2 SVGIG (reference sequence). The CDR3 spans 13 residues. V lost 1 base and J 1 base, leaving 8 bases between the germline ends. CDR3 residues: CAWSGTGSYEQYF. The CDR3 bases are TGTGCCTGGAGTGGCACGGGGTCCTACGAGCAGTACTTC. The variable domain in full, completed from reference TRBV30 and TRBJ2-7, reads SQTIHQWPATLVQPVGSPLSLECTVEGTSNPNLYWYRQAAGRGLQLLFYSVGIGQISSEVPQNLSASRPQDRQFILSSKKLLLSDSGFYLCAWSGTGSYEQYFGPGTRLTVT.

The chain uses TRBV7-2 and TRBJ1-2, with D possibly matching TRBD1 (6 bases). Trimming shortened V by 5 bases and J by 7 bases, and 20 bases separated the two germline ends. Per the germline V gene, CDR1 is SGHTA and CDR2 is FQGNSA. The CDR3 totals 15 residues. This chain's CDR3 is CASSPGTVGGSGYTF. CDR3 sequence (DNA): TGTGCCAGCAGCCCCGGGACCGTGGGGGGCAGTGGCTACACCTTC.

The genes are TRBV29-1 and TRBJ2-1; a weak D match, TRBD1 (7 bases). This CDR3 has 15 amino acids. V lost 4 bases to trimming and J lost 5 bases, with 18 bases between them. CDR1 and CDR2 from the germline V gene are SQVTM and ANQGSEA. As DNA, the CDR3 is TGCAGCGTTGCCGCTCAGGGGGGCCCAAACAATGAGCAGTTCTTC. It codes for CSVAAQGGPNNEQFF.

Details on this clone: This specimen includes other DNA sequences encoding the same CDR3. The chain has TRBV30 and TRBJ2-7; D might be TRBD2 (5 bases). V was pared by 0 bases and J by 2 bases, with 8 bases between. Germline CDR1 GTSNPN, CDR2 SVGIG (reference sequence). CDR3 size: 13 residues. This CDR3 is CAWSVSGPYEQYF. DNA for the CDR3: TGTGCCTGGAGTGTAAGCGGACCCTACGAGCAGTACTTC.

This clone showed up just once. The genes are TRBV7-2 and TRBJ1-1; 7 bases match TRBD1. This CDR3 has 16 residues. The J segment lost 1 base and the V segment lost 3 bases, leaving 8 bases of the junction unmatched. Germline V gene data show CDR1 as SGHTA and CDR2 as FQGNSA. CDR3 sequence: CASSFGAGTANTEAFF. The CDR3 nucleotides are TGTGCCAGCAGCTTTGGGGCCGGGACAGCGAACACTGAAGCTTTCTTT.

The chain links TRBV6-5 to TRBJ1-1, with D possibly being TRBD1 (5 bases). Germline assignment: CDR1 MNHEY and CDR2 SVGAGI. The CDR3 consists of 15 residues. The V gene lost 2 bases and the J gene lost 4 bases, with 14 bases spanning the gap. CDR3 residues: CASSYGAGGITEAFF. CDR3 DNA sequence: TGTGCCAGCAGTTACGGGGCAGGAGGGATCACTGAAGCTTTCTTT.

The chain recombines TRBV19 with TRBJ1-5, with D maybe TRBD1 (6 bases). This CDR3 region has 15 residues. Trimming removed 7 bases at V and 7 bases at J, with 20 bases between. Germline V CDR1 and CDR2: LNHDA, SQIVND (reference sequence). The CDR3 protein is CASNYDSQGGQPQHF. The CDR3 nucleotides are TGTGCCAGTAATTATGACAGCCAAGGGGGACAGCCCCAGCATTTT.

The CDR3 coding sequence is TGTGCCAGCAGCTTCCAACAGGGGGGGAACACTGAAGCTTTCTTT. It translates to CASSFQQGGNTEAFF. The chain joins TRBV7-9 to TRBJ1-1, with 8 bases that match TRBD1. Germline CDR1 and CDR2: SEHNR and FQNEAQ (reference sequence). This CDR3 contains 15 residues. The trim removed 3 bases at V and 1 base at J, leaving 4 bases unmatched.

CDR3 loop: CASSLGLSTLQETQYF. In DNA form, the CDR3 reads TGTGCCAGCAGCTTAGGACTATCCACCTTACAAGAGACCCAGTACTTC. The chain is built from TRBV5-6 and TRBJ2-5; D perhaps matches TRBD2 (6 bases). CDR1 is SGHDT and CDR2 is YYEEEE in the germline V gene. The ends were cut back, 2 bases at V and 2 bases at J, with 16 bases in the middle. This CDR3 contains 16 residues.

This CDR3 reads CASRLGQGTEAFF. The CDR3 region has the DNA TGTGCCAGCAGGTTGGGACAGGGCACTGAAGCTTTCTTT. The rearrangement joins TRBV7-8 to TRBJ1-1, with TRBD1 matching over 9 bases. This CDR3 has 13 amino acids. Germline V lookup: CDR1 SGHVS, CDR2 FQNEAQ. With 6 bases clipped from V and 4 bases from J, the junction kept 3 bases outside the gene matches.

V gene TRBV28 combines with J gene TRBJ2-7; D remains unclear. The V end lost 3 bases, the J end lost 3 bases, and 6 bases lay between the germline ends. Germline-derived CDR1 and CDR2 are MDHEN and SYDVKM. The CDR3 runs 12 residues. The CDR3 DNA sequence: TGTGCCAGCAGTTTGGCCGGCTACGAGCAGTACGTC. This gives the protein CASSLAGYEQYV.

The chain links TRBV7-9 to TRBJ2-1; TRBD1 agrees at 10 bases. CDR1 is SEHNR, CDR2 FQNEAQ, per germline (reference sequence). With 4 bases clipped from V and 14 bases from J, the junction kept 14 bases outside the gene matches. There are 15 residues in the CDR3. DNA of the CDR3: TGTGCCAGCAGCTCCCGGGACAGGGGAAATATAAATGAGTTCTTC. Amino acid sequence: CASSSRDRGNINEFF.

V usage is TRBV5-6 and J usage is TRBJ1-5; no clear D. In germline, CDR1 is SGHDT, CDR2 YYEEEE. V gave up 4 bases and J gave up 4 bases, with 12 bases separating them. The CDR3 extends over 14 amino acids. For the CDR3, the DNA is TGTGCCAGCAGCCCTGACCGCTATAATCAGCCCCAGCATTTT. As protein: CASSPDRYNQPQHF. The full variable domain, its missing parts supplied by reference TRBV5-6 and TRBJ1-5, is DAGVTQSPTHLIKTRGQQVTLRCSPKSGHDTVSWYQQALGQGPQFIFQYYEEEERQRGNFPDRFSGHQFPNYSSELNVNALLLGDSALYLCASSPDRYNQPQHFGDGTRLSIL.